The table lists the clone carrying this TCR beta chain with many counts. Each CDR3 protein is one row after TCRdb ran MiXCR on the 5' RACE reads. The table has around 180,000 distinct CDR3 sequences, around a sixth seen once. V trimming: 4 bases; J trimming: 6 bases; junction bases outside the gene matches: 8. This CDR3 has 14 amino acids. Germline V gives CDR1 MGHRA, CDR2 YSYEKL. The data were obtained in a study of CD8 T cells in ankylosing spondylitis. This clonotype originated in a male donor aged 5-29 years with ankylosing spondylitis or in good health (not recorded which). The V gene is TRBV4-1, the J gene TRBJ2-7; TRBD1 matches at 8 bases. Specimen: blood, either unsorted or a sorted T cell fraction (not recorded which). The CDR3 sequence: CASSLAQGDFEQYV. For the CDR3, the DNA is TGCGCCAGCAGCCTCGCACAGGGGGATTTCGAGCAGTACGTC.